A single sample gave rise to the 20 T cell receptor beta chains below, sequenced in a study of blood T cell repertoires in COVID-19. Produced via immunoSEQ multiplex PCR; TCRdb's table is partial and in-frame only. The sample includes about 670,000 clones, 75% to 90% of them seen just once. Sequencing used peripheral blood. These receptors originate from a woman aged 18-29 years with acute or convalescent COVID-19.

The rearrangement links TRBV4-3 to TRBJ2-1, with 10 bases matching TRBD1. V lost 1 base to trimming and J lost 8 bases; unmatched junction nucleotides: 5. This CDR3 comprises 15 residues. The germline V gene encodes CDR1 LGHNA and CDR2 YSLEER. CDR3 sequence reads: CASSQVGTGVYEQFF. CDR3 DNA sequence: TGCGCCAGCAGCCAAGTCGGGACAGGGGTGTATGAGCAGTTCTTC.

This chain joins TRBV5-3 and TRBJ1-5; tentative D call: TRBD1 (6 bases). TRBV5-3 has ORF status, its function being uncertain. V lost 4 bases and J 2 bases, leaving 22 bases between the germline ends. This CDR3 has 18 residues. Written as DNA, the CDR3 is TGTGCCAGAAGCGGGGGCCCCAGGGGAAGGCGGCGCAATCAGCCCCAGCATTTT. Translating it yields CARSGGPRGRRRNQPQHF.

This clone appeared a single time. DNA for the CDR3: TGTGCCAGCAGCGTATCGGGACACAATAATGAAAAACTGTTTTTT. Encoded protein: CASSVSGHNNEKLFF. This chain connects TRBV9 to TRBJ1-4; a weak D match, TRBD1 (6 bases). Trimming cost V 1 base and J 4 bases, with 11 bases left between them. Germline values: CDR1 SGDLS, CDR2 YYNGEE. The CDR3 runs 15 residues.

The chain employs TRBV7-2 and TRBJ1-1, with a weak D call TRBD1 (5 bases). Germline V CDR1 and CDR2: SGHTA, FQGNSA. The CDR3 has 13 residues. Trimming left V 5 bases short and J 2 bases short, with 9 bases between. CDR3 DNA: TGTGCCAGCAGCGGACAAAGAAACACTGAAGCTTTCTTT. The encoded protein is CASSGQRNTEAFF.

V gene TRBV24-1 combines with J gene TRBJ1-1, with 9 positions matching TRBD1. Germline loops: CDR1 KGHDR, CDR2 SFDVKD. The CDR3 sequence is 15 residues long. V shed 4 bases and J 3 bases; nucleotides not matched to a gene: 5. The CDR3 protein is CATSDPTGGDTEAFF. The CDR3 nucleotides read TGTGCCACCAGTGACCCGACAGGGGGGGACACTGAAGCTTTCTTT.

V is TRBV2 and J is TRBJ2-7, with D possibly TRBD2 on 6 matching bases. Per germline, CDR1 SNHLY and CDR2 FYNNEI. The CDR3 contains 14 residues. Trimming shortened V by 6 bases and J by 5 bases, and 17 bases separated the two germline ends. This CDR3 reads CASSAYGGSNEQYF. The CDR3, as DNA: TGTGCCAGCAGCGCGTACGGGGGTTCCAACGAGCAGTACTTC.

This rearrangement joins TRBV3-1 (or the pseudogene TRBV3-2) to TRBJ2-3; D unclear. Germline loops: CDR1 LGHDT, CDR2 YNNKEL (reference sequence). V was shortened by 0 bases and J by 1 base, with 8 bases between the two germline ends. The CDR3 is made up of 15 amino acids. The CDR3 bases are TGTGCCAGCAGCCAAGATGTGTATTGCACAGATACGCAGTATTTT. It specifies CASSQDVYCTDTQYF.

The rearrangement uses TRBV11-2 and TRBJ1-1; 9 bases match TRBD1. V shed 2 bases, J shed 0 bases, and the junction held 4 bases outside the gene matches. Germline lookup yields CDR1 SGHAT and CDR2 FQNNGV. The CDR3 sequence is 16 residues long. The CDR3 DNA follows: TGTGCCAGCAGCTTAAGACAGGGGGATATGAACACTGAAGCTTTCTTT. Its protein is CASSLRQGDMNTEAFF.

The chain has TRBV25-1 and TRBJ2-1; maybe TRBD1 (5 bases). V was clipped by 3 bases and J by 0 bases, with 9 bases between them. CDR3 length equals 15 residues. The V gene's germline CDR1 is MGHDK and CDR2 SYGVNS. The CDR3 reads CASSENRHSYNEQFF. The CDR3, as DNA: TGTGCCAGCAGTGAGAACAGGCACTCCTACAATGAGCAGTTCTTC.

In DNA form, the CDR3 reads TGTGCCACGGGGCTAGGGTTCTTC. Translation: CATGLGFF. The chain combines TRBV24-1 with TRBJ2-1; a weak D match, TRBD1 (5 bases). The CDR3 contains 8 residues. Germline CDR1 and CDR2: KGHDR and SFDVKD. V was cut by 10 bases and J by 15 bases, with 9 bases left in between.

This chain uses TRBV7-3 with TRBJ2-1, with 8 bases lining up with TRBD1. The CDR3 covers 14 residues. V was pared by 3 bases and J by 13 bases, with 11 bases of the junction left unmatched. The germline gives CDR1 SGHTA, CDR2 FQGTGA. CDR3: CASSLMPGQELQFF. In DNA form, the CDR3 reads TGTGCCAGCAGCTTGATGCCGGGACAGGAGCTACAGTTCTTC.

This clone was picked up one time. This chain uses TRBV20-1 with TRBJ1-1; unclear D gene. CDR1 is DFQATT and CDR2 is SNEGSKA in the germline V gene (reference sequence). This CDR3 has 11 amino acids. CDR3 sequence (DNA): TGCATAACTACACTGAACACTGAAGCTTTCTTT. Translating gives CITTLNTEAFF.

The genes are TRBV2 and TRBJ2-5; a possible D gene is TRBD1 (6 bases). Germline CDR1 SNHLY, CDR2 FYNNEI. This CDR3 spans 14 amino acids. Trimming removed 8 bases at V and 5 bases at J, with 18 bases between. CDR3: CASLTGLLRETQYF. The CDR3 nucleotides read TGTGCCAGCCTTACAGGGTTGTTAAGGGAGACCCAGTACTTC.

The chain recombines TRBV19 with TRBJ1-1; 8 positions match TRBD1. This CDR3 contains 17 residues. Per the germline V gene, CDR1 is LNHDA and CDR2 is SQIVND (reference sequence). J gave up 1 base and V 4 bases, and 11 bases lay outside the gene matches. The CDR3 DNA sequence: TGTGCCAGTAGTACCCACCGGACAGGGCCTTCGAACACTGAAGCTTTCTTT. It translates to CASSTHRTGPSNTEAFF.

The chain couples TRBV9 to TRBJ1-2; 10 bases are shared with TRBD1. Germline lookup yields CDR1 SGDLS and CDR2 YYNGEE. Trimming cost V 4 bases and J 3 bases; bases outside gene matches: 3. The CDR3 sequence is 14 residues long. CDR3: CASSPGTGDYGYTF. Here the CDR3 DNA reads TGTGCCAGCAGCCCCGGGACAGGGGACTATGGCTACACCTTC.

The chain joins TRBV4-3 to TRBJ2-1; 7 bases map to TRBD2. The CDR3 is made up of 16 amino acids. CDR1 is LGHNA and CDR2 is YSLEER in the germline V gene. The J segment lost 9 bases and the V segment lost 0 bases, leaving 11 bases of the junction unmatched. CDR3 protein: CASSQEYPGGGTEQFF. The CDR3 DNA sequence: TGCGCCAGCAGCCAAGAATACCCGGGGGGTGGTACTGAGCAGTTCTTC.

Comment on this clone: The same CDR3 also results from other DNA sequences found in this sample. CDR3: CASSGQGADTGELFF. CDR3 nucleotides: TGTGCCAGCAGCGGACAGGGGGCCGACACCGGGGAGCTGTTTTTT. This rearrangement joins TRBV9 to TRBJ2-2; the match to TRBD1 covers 10 bases. V lost 3 bases and J lost 3; bases outside the gene matches: 2. This CDR3 region has 15 residues. Looked up from germline, CDR1 is SGDLS and CDR2 is YYNGEE.

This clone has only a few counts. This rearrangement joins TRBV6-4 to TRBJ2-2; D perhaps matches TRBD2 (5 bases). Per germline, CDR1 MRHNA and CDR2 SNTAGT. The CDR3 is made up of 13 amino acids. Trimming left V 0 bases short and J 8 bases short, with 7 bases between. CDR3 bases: TGTGCCAGCAGTGACTCGTGGGAGGGGGAGCTGTTTTTT. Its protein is CASSDSWEGELFF.

CDR3 in amino acids: CASSLVPGGAQETQYF. The CDR3 DNA reads as TGCGCCAGCAGCTTGGTGCCTGGAGGGGCGCAAGAGACCCAGTACTTC. The chain combines TRBV5-1 with TRBJ2-5, with a possible D match to TRBD2 (6 bases). Germline CDR1 and CDR2: SGHRS and YFSETQ. This CDR3 has 16 residues. Trimming took off 0 bases at V and 2 bases at J, with 14 bases between the two ends.

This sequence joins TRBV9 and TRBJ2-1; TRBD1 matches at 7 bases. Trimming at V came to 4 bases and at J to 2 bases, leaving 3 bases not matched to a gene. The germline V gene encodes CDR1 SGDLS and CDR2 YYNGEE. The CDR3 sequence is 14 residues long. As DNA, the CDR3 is TGTGCCAGCAGCCTGACAGGGACCTACAATGAGCAGTTCTTC. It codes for CASSLTGTYNEQFF. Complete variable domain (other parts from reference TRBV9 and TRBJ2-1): DSGVTQTPKHLITATGQRVTLRCSPRSGDLSVYWYQQSLDQGLQFLIQYYNGEERAKGNILERFSAQQFPDLHSELNLSSLELGDSALYFCASSLTGTYNEQFFGPGTRLTVL.